The rows below give T cell receptor beta chains drawn from one sample of a study of T cells after posttransplantation cyclophosphamide. Sequenced by immunoSEQ multiplex PCR; TCRdb stores in-frame clones only, minus some. The sample lists 30,000 or so clones; 85% to 90% were seen once. Specimen: PBMCs. The source of these receptors is a woman in her forties with a blood cancer, CMV-positive, and with a related stem cell donor. The conserved cysteine and the conserved F or W are not part of the CDR3 here. The D gene is left open where the match is weak. Only part of the rows carry a size: once, few, many, or a class if the clone is expanded.

>TRBJ2-2|TRBD2|-|TRBV6-5
ASRTSGNTGELF
>TRBJ1-5|-|-|TRBV4-1
ASSQGALGQNSNQPQH
>TRBJ2-2|-|-|TRBV7-3
ASTPNRGANTGELF
>TRBJ2-2|-|-|TRBV27
ASTPLRANTGELF
>TRBJ1-1|TRBD1|-|TRBV14
ASSPRGLLNTEAF
>TRBJ2-2|-|-|TRBV2
ASSVVDTGELF
>TRBJ2-4|TRBD1|-|TRBV2
ASSDLTGGGIIQY
>TRBJ2-1|-|-|TRBV19
ASSIGSGNEQF
>TRBJ1-1|-|-|TRBV12-5
ASGLLGEGRNTEAF
>TRBJ2-1|TRBD1|-|TRBV6-5
ASSYWDRGHNEQF
>TRBJ1-1|TRBD1|-|TRBV7-2
ASSLHPTGQVAF
>TRBJ2-7|-|-|TRBV2
ASRDSRSYEQY
>TRBJ1-5|TRBD1|-|TRBV6-5
ASSLGQGNQPQH
>TRBJ2-7|TRBD1|-|TRBV4-1
ASSQVWGQGAHEQY
>TRBJ2-7|TRBD1|-|TRBV18
ASSLRDRVAGEQY
>TRBJ2-7|TRBD1|-|TRBV5-5
ASRLLPGQTSEQY
>TRBJ2-5|TRBD1|-|TRBV19
ASSTLRGQQETQY
>TRBJ1-3|-|-|TRBV15
ATSRDSGVDTIY
>TRBJ2-5|-|-|TRBV6-1
ASGGQSQETQY
>TRBJ2-2|-|-|TRBV14
ASSSHRRSLNTGELF
>TRBJ2-5|-|-|TRBV18
ASSPAATSSKTQY
>TRBJ1-6|-|few|TRBV7-6
ASSSGGASPLH
>TRBJ2-3|TRBD2|-|TRBV29-1
SVEPRLAGTDTQY
>TRBJ1-3|-|-|TRBV5-1
ASSLGQTVRSGNTIY
>TRBJ2-1|TRBD1|-|TRBV5-4
ASSLGQGYLRDEQF
>TRBJ2-1|-|-|TRBV6-1
ASSGLENEQF
>TRBJ2-7|-|-|TRBV28
ASEPRGPTYEQY
>TRBJ2-5|-|-|TRBV18
ASSPERGRRY
>TRBJ2-7|TRBD2|medium-sized|TRBV2
ASSTGGRSPYEQY
>TRBJ1-5|-|-|TRBV19
ASSISFWQGDQPQH
>TRBJ1-3|-|-|TRBV9
ASSGPGEGTTISGNTIY
>TRBJ1-1|TRBD1|-|TRBV5-6
ASSLRAGQGGTEAF
>TRBJ2-1|TRBD1|-|TRBV7-9
ASSFLTGAAYNEQF
>TRBJ1-2|-|-|TRBV19
ASSPDSPTYGYT
>TRBJ2-5|-|-|TRBV7-8
ASSLGQSGETQY
>TRBJ1-1|-|-|TRBV19
ASHPLGEALNTEAF
>TRBJ1-2|TRBD1|-|TRBV9
ASSGPGTGDYGYT
>TRBJ2-2|-|once|TRBV19
ASSMVQANTGELF
>TRBJ1-5|-|-|TRBV21-1
ASSHLGRKAQH
>TRBJ2-7|-|once|TRBV19
ASGILYEQY
>TRBJ2-3|TRBD2|-|TRBV13
ASSNYQTSGPYGYTDTQY
>TRBJ1-6|-|-|TRBV6-5
ASSYSRGSPLH
>TRBJ2-1|-|-|TRBV9
ASSVAFRVDEQF
>TRBJ1-5|TRBD1|-|TRBV19
ASSLQGKGNQPQH
>TRBJ1-5|-|-|TRBV7-2
ASSPRRGTNQPQH
>TRBJ1-1|TRBD1|-|TRBV9
ASSPWTGENTEAF
>TRBJ2-5|TRBD1|-|TRBV6-5
ASRRGGETQY
>TRBJ2-7|-|-|TRBV12-5
ASGQGNEQY